This TCR beta chain was documented in a study of T cell responses to AZD1222 COVID-19 vaccine. Assay used: immunoSEQ multiplex PCR; TCRdb lists only in-frame clones, some missing. The sample lists about 130,000 clones, approximately 90% occurring once. Germline CDR1 and CDR2: SQVTM and ANQGSEA. The V and J ends lost 5 bases and 4 bases, in that order; junction bases with no gene match: 7. This CDR3 is built from 13 residues. Sequenced material: peripheral blood, taken on day 0 of AZD1222 vaccination. The TCR originated in an adult in good health. The chain employs TRBV29-1 and TRBJ1-2, with 7 bases matching TRBD1. CDR3 bases: TGCAGCGTTCATGGACAGGCCCCCTATGGCTACACCTTC. This encodes CSVHGQAPYGYTF.